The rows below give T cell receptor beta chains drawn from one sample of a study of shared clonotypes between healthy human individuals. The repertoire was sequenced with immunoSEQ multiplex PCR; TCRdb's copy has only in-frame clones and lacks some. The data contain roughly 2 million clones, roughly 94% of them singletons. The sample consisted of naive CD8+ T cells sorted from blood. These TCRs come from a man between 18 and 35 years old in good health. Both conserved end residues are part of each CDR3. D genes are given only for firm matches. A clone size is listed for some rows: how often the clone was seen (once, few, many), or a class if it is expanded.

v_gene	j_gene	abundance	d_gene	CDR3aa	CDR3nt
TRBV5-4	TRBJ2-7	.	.	CASSLESAYEQYF	TGTGCCAGCAGCTTGGAATCGGCCTACGAGCAGTACTTC
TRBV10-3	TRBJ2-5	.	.	CASRDIKQETQYF	TGTGCCTCCCGGGACATAAAACAAGAGACCCAGTACTTC
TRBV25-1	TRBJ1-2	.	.	CASSDGVAGYTF	TGTGCCAGCAGTGACGGGGTAGCAGGCTACACCTTC
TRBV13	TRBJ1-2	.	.	CASSSPADNYGYTF	TGTGCCAGCAGCTCCCCTGCCGATAACTATGGCTACACCTTC
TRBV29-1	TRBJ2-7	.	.	CSVDLGQGYEQYF	TGCAGCGTGGACCTAGGGCAGGGCTACGAGCAGTACTTC
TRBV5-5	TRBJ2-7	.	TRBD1	CASSFVDRGPEQYF	TGTGCCAGCAGCTTTGTGGACAGGGGCCCCGAGCAGTACTTC
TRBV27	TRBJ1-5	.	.	CASSFSSEVTQPQHF	TGTGCCAGCAGTTTCTCGTCGGAGGTGACTCAGCCCCAGCATTTT
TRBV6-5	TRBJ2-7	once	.	CASSYYPVGGGYEQYF	TGTGCCAGCAGTTACTACCCCGTGGGTGGGGGCTACGAGCAGTACTTC
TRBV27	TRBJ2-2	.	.	CASSAVLMNTGELFF	TGTGCCAGCAGCGCGGTCCTCATGAACACCGGGGAGCTGTTTTTT
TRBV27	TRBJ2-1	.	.	CASSPSRTYDNEQFF	TGTGCCAGCAGTCCGTCTCGCACTTACGACAATGAGCAGTTCTTC
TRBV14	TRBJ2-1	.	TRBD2	CASSHLAGGPNEQFF	TGTGCCAGCAGCCACCTAGCGGGAGGGCCTAATGAGCAGTTCTTC
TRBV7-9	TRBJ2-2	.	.	CASSPNEGNTGELFF	TGTGCCAGCAGCCCCAACGAGGGTAACACCGGGGAGCTGTTTTTT
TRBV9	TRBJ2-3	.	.	CASSPEGRTDTQYF	TGTGCCAGCAGCCCGGAGGGTAGGACAGATACGCAGTATTTT
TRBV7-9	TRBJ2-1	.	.	CASSLQPDYEQFF	TGTGCCAGCAGCTTACAACCCGACTATGAGCAGTTCTTC
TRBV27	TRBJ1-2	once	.	CASSLQAPGDGYTF	TGTGCCAGCAGTTTACAGGCCCCCGGAGATGGCTACACCTTC
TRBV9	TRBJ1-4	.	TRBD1	CASSAGQGWANEKLFF	TGTGCCAGCAGCGCGGGACAGGGCTGGGCTAATGAAAAACTGTTTTTT
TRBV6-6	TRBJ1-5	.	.	CASSYSVRDPNQPQHF	TGTGCCAGCAGTTACTCGGTCCGGGATCCCAATCAGCCCCAGCATTTT
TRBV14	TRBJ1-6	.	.	CASSQAGNGNSPLHF	TGTGCCAGCAGCCAAGCAGGGAATGGAAATTCACCCCTCCACTTT
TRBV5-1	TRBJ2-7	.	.	CASSLAVRSNHEQYF	TGCGCCAGCAGCTTGGCGGTCCGATCAAACCACGAGCAGTACTTC
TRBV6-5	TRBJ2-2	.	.	CASSPGEGGELFF	TGTGCCAGCAGTCCAGGGGAGGGCGGGGAGCTGTTTTTT
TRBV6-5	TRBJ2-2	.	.	CASSIEGGELFF	TGTGCCAGCAGTATCGAGGGGGGGGAGCTGTTTTTT
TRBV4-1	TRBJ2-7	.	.	CASSQALRDYEQYF	TGCGCCAGCAGCCAAGCCCTCAGGGACTACGAGCAGTACTTC
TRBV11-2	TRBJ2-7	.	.	CASSLVFYEQYF	TGTGCCAGCAGCTTAGTTTTTTACGAGCAGTACTTC
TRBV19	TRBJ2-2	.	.	CASSKSGELFF	TGTGCCAGTAGTAAAAGCGGGGAGCTGTTTTTT
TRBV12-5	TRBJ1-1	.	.	CASGFGDIEAFF	TGTGCTAGTGGTTTTGGGGACATAGAAGCTTTCTTT
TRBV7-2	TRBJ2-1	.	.	CASRPLPSYNEQFF	TGTGCCAGCAGGCCCCTTCCTAGCTACAATGAGCAGTTCTTC
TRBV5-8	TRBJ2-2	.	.	CASSVDSRFLFF	TGTGCCAGCAGCGTGGACTCTCGGTTTCTGTTTTTT
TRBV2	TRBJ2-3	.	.	CASDYSTDTQYF	TGTGCCAGCGACTATAGCACAGATACGCAGTATTTT
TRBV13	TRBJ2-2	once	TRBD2	CASSFPAGVGAGELFF	TGTGCCAGCAGCTTCCCTGCGGGAGTCGGGGCCGGGGAGCTGTTTTTT
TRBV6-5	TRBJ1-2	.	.	CASRDRVNGYTF	TGTGCCAGCAGGGACCGGGTTAATGGCTACACCTTC
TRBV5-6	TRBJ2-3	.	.	CASSLLGTDTQYF	TGTGCCAGCAGCTTGCTGGGAACAGATACGCAGTATTTT
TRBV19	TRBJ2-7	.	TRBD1	CASRPGGGYEQYF	TGTGCCAGCCGACCAGGGGGCGGCTACGAGCAGTACTTC
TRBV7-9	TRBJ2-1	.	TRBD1	CASSSPDRLYNEQFF	TGTGCCAGCAGCTCCCCGGACAGGCTCTACAATGAGCAGTTCTTC
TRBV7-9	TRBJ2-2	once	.	CASSLRIGELFF	TGTGCCAGCAGCTTGAGGATCGGGGAGCTGTTTTTT
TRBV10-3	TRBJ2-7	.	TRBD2	CAISEHGLAGVSGEQYF	TGTGCCATCAGTGAACATGGACTAGCGGGAGTCTCTGGCGAGCAGTACTTC
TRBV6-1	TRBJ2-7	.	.	CASSESTTTYEQYF	TGTGCCAGCAGTGAATCCACGACAACTTACGAGCAGTACTTC
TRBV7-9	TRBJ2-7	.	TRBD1	CASSQGQGAQQYF	TGTGCCAGCAGCCAAGGACAGGGGGCACAGCAGTACTTC
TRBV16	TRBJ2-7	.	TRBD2	CASSQWWEGSHEQYF	TGTGCCAGCAGCCAATGGTGGGAGGGGTCCCACGAGCAGTACTTC
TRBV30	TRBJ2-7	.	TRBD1	CAWSVDRVSEQYF	TGTGCCTGGAGTGTGGACAGGGTTAGCGAGCAGTACTTC
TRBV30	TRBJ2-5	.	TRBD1	CAWSVGTGPQETQYF	TGTGCCTGGAGTGTGGGGACAGGGCCCCAAGAGACCCAGTACTTC
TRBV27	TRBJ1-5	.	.	CASSLSIGKPQHF	TGTGCCAGCAGTTTATCGATCGGGAAGCCCCAGCATTTT
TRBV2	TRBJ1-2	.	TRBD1	CAKEGARTGGLTF	TGTGCCAAAGAAGGGGCCCGGACAGGGGGCCTCACCTTC